The present entry profiles one T cell receptor (beta chain) with its context. Its specificity is unknown. This CDR3 spans 14 amino acids. Trimming removed 2 bases from V and 7 bases from J, with 11 bases in between. This sample was taken from a study of T cells in Graves' hyperthyroidism and ophthalmopathy. Amplification targeted TCR beta CDR3 regions from RNA transcripts. TCR CDR3 underwent first-round RT-PCR with the HTBI primer set. TCRdb independently ran MiXCR on the multiplex PCR reads; one entry per CDR3 protein. Here the sample spans hundreds of thousands of distinct CDR3 sequences, less than 20% being singletons. Notes on the study in general: In simple terms, a model built on 13 V-J features told ophthalmopathy apart from stable hyperthyroidism. Among clonotypes expanded in thyroid above 0.001, most were also found in blood.

Sequenced input: blood. This sequence originates from a man over 45 with Graves' ophthalmopathy. This chain links TRBV12-3 or TRBV12-4 with TRBJ2-2; possible D gene TRBD2, 5 bases. This CDR3 is CASSLRGIGGELFF. The DNA for the CDR3 is TGTGCCAGCAGTTTACGGGGAATAGGCGGGGAGCTGTTTTTT.